The next 14 T cell receptor beta chains were all read from a single sample in a study of cytomegalovirus exposure and HLA in healthy donors. Only in-frame clones appear in the TCRdb table, and some are missing; sequencing was by immunoSEQ multiplex PCR. The sample carries 90,000 to 110,000 clones, 86% recorded once. The sequencing sample was made of PBMCs. These receptors originate from a woman between 18 and 29 years old in good health and CMV-seropositive.

V usage is TRBV5-4 and J usage is TRBJ2-5, with 11 bases fitting TRBD2. This CDR3 comprises 16 residues. The germline V gene encodes CDR1 SGHNT and CDR2 YYREEE (reference sequence). V shed 4 bases and J 1 base; nucleotides not matched to a gene: 6. The CDR3 region is CASSGGLAGIQETQYF. The DNA of the CDR3 is TGTGCCAGCAGCGGAGGACTAGCGGGTATCCAAGAGACCCAGTACTTC.

The DNA of the CDR3 is TGTGCCAGCAGCTTGGGAGGTTTGGAGACCCAGTACTTC. Translated, it gives CASSLGGLETQYF. The chain uses TRBV5-6 and TRBJ2-5; D gene unclear. From germline, CDR1 is SGHDT and CDR2 YYEEEE. Trimming removed 0 bases from V and 5 bases from J, with 8 bases in between. The CDR3 sequence is 13 residues long.

V usage is TRBV5-5 and J usage is TRBJ1-5; 7 bases are shared with TRBD1. CDR1 is SGHKS, CDR2 YYEKEE, per germline (reference sequence). This CDR3 has 15 residues. The V gene end was trimmed by 2 bases and the J gene end by 6 bases; junction bases not matched to a gene: 8. CDR3 coding DNA: TGTGCCAGCAGCTTCGGGACAGCGGGAGGTCAGCCCCAGCATTTT. Its protein product is CASSFGTAGGQPQHF.

The chain recombines TRBV6-5 with TRBJ1-1, with D hard to call. The V end lost 6 bases, the J end lost 5 bases, and 13 bases lay between the germline ends. The germline gives CDR1 MNHEY, CDR2 SVGAGI. This CDR3 region has 13 residues. The CDR3 region is CASSSTLGTEAFF. The CDR3 DNA follows: TGTGCCAGCAGCTCAACCCTAGGTACTGAAGCTTTCTTT.

J is TRBJ2-5 and V is TRBV28; D might be TRBD2 (6 bases). The CDR3 length is 14 residues. Germline CDR1 and CDR2: MDHEN and SYDVKM. Trimming shortened V by 6 bases and J by 0 bases, and 11 bases separated the two germline ends. The CDR3, as DNA: TGTGCCAGCAGGGAGGGGCACTACCAAGAGACCCAGTACTTC. It translates to CASREGHYQETQYF.

V and J are TRBV6-1 and TRBJ2-7; tentative D call: TRBD2 (5 bases). Between the trimmed V and J ends, which lost 5 bases and 2 bases, there was a span of 10 bases. The CDR3 runs to 13 residues. In germline, CDR1 is MNHNS, CDR2 SASEGT. CDR3 DNA sequence: TGTGCCAGCAGTTGGGAGAGGGCCTACGAGCAGTACTTC. Translated: CASSWERAYEQYF.

The chain combines TRBV5-1 with TRBJ2-3; D may be TRBD1 (7 bases). This CDR3 region has 16 residues. CDR1 and CDR2 from the germline V gene are SGHRS and YFSETQ. Deletions cut 4 bases from V and 2 bases from J, with 17 bases between. The CDR3 nucleotides read TGCGCCAGCAGCGAACGACAGGGAGGAGACACAGATACGCAGTATTTT. It encodes CASSERQGGDTDTQYF.

J is TRBJ2-1 and V is TRBV5-6; 10 positions agree with TRBD2. Germline CDR1 reads SGHDT; CDR2 reads YYEEEE. V shed 6 bases and J 1 base; nucleotides not matched to a gene: 13. CDR3 size: 18 residues. The CDR3 DNA reads TGTGCCAGCAACCCCCCGGGAGGAGCGGGGGGGTCCTACAATGAGCAGTTCTTC. This sequence encodes CASNPPGGAGGSYNEQFF.

V usage is TRBV28 and J usage is TRBJ2-7; possible D gene TRBD2, 6 bases. The CDR3 runs 17 residues. V lost 6 bases and J lost 4, with 25 bases in between. Looked up from germline, CDR1 is MDHEN and CDR2 is SYDVKM. CDR3 amino acids: CASRSPQPGLRLYEQYF. Written as DNA, the CDR3 is TGTGCCAGCAGATCCCCCCAGCCGGGACTCCGCTTATACGAGCAGTACTTC.

The chain is built from TRBV7-8 and TRBJ2-7; 7 positions match TRBD1. V dropped 1 base and J dropped 3; count of bases not matched to a gene: 9. This CDR3 spans 16 amino acids. Germline CDR1 SGHVS, CDR2 FQNEAQ. CDR3 DNA sequence: TGTGCCAGCAGCTTAGGGGGACAGAACTACTACTACGAGCAGTACTTC. Protein: CASSLGGQNYYYEQYF.

This clone has a single count. The rearrangement links TRBV10-3 to TRBJ2-5, with 9 bases matching TRBD1. CDR1 ENHRY and CDR2 SYGVKD come from the germline V gene. V lost 10 bases to trimming and J lost 1 base; unmatched junction nucleotides: 13. The CDR3 length is 16 residues. In nucleotides, the CDR3 is TGTGCCACCGGAACCACGGGACAGGGCTTCCAAGAGACCCAGTACTTC. It yields the protein CATGTTGQGFQETQYF.

This clone has just one count. This chain connects TRBV2 to TRBJ2-1; D remains ambiguous. The V gene lost 1 base and the J gene lost 5 bases, with 9 bases spanning the gap. This CDR3 has 14 residues. Germline values: CDR1 SNHLY, CDR2 FYNNEI. CDR3 sequence reads: CASSEGRLNNEQFF. The CDR3 DNA reads TGTGCCAGCAGTGAAGGTCGACTCAACAATGAGCAGTTCTTC.

The gene calls are TRBV19 and TRBJ1-4, with TRBD1 matching over 10 bases. CDR3 length equals 14 residues. The V gene end was trimmed by 7 bases and the J gene end by 7 bases; junction bases not matched to a gene: 6. From germline, CDR1 is LNHDA and CDR2 SQIVND (reference sequence). The CDR3 DNA is TGTGCCAGTAACGACCGGGACAGGGGTGAAAAACTGTTTTTT. Protein: CASNDRDRGEKLFF.

The V gene is TRBV7-6, the J gene TRBJ2-7; maybe TRBD2 (7 bases). The CDR3 length is 14 residues. Germline values: CDR1 SGHVS, CDR2 FNYEAQ. V was pared by 0 bases and J by 9 bases, with 15 bases between. The CDR3 here is CASSLATGGLGQYF. DNA of the CDR3: TGTGCCAGCAGCTTAGCTACGGGGGGCTTGGGGCAGTACTTC.